The next 27 T cell receptor beta chains were all read from a single sample in a study of shared clonotypes between healthy human individuals. TCRdb keeps only in-frame clones here, not all; method: immunoSEQ multiplex PCR. The sample has approximately 2.5 million clones, roughly 93% seen once; the top ten hold approximately 0.36%. Sequenced sample: naive CD4+ T cells from PBMCs. Sample subset: CD45RA+ positively selected. The origin of the receptors is a man aged 18 to 30 in good health. Some clones in this sample may be carry-over from other donors' samples.

The chain carries TRBV6-1 and TRBJ2-7; 7 bases match TRBD2. Germline V gives CDR1 MNHNS, CDR2 SASEGT. J gave up 2 bases and V 5 bases, and 6 bases lay outside the gene matches. This CDR3 has 14 amino acids. The CDR3 is CASSPWTRTYEQYF. CDR3 bases: TGTGCCAGCAGTCCCTGGACTAGAACCTACGAGCAGTACTTC.

The genes are TRBV29-1 and TRBJ2-7; TRBD2 agrees at 12 bases. There are 15 residues in the CDR3. The V segment lost 4 bases and the J segment 1 base; nucleotides outside the gene matches: 5. Per germline, CDR1 SQVTM and CDR2 ANQGSEA. Here the CDR3 reads CSVAGLAGQSYEQYF. The CDR3 DNA is TGCAGCGTTGCCGGACTAGCGGGACAATCCTACGAGCAGTACTTC.

The chain couples TRBV11-1 to TRBJ2-1; D is possibly TRBD1 (6 bases). Per the germline V gene, CDR1 is SGHAT and CDR2 is FQDESV (reference sequence). The germline V and J ends were trimmed by 0 bases and 2 bases, with 11 bases remaining between them. The CDR3 contains 16 residues. CDR3 in amino acids: CASSLARGYPYNEQFF. The CDR3 DNA follows: TGTGCCAGCAGCTTAGCTAGGGGGTACCCCTACAATGAGCAGTTCTTC.

The CDR3 region is CASSLTGLSGNTIYF. DNA of the CDR3: TGTGCCAGCAGCTTAACAGGGCTCTCTGGAAACACCATATATTTT. The gene calls are TRBV7-9 and TRBJ1-3; D is possibly TRBD1 (6 bases). Germline-derived CDR1 and CDR2 are SEHNR and FQNEAQ (reference sequence). CDR3 length equals 15 residues. The V gene lost 2 bases and the J gene lost 0 bases, with 8 bases spanning the gap.

The chain joins TRBV19 to TRBJ2-1; 7 nucleotides match TRBD2. The CDR3 has 21 amino acids. The V gene end was trimmed by 1 base and the J gene end by 0 bases; junction bases not matched to a gene: 18. The germline V gene encodes CDR1 LNHDA and CDR2 SQIVND (reference sequence). This chain's CDR3 is CASSIVAAGGAGPSSYNEQFF. As DNA, the CDR3 is TGTGCCAGTAGTATAGTAGCCGCTGGTGGAGCGGGGCCAAGCTCCTACAATGAGCAGTTCTTC.

V and J are TRBV9 and TRBJ2-5; 12 bases are a match to TRBD2. The germline gives CDR1 SGDLS, CDR2 YYNGEE. This CDR3 is 17 amino acids long. V lost 0 bases and J lost 1; bases outside the gene matches: 4. CDR3: CASSVGTSGTPQETQYF. For the CDR3, the DNA is TGTGCCAGCAGCGTAGGGACTAGCGGGACCCCCCAAGAGACCCAGTACTTC.

This chain uses TRBV6-5 with TRBJ2-5; 7 bases map to TRBD1. From germline, CDR1 is MNHEY and CDR2 SVGAGI. The CDR3 runs to 13 residues. V was pared by 6 bases and J by 5 bases, with 6 bases of the junction left unmatched. The CDR3 reads CASSRQGGETQYF. CDR3 nucleotides: TGTGCCAGCAGCCGACAGGGCGGGGAGACCCAGTACTTC.

CDR3 DNA sequence: TGTGCCAGCAGCAAAGTAGGACTAGCGGGAGGTCTGACAGATACGCAGTATTTT. Encoded protein: CASSKVGLAGGLTDTQYF. The chain links TRBV4-2 to TRBJ2-3; 14 nucleotides agree with TRBD2. V shed 5 bases, J shed 3 bases, and the junction held 10 bases outside the gene matches. There are 18 residues in the CDR3. CDR1 and CDR2 from the germline V gene are LGHNA and YNFKEQ.

CDR3 DNA sequence: TGTGCCAGCTCATTAAGTACTGGAGACAATGAGCAGTTCTTC. Residues: CASSLSTGDNEQFF. The chain employs TRBV18 and TRBJ2-1; the D is unclear. The CDR3 extends over 14 amino acids. Germline CDR1 reads KGHSH; CDR2 reads LQKENI. Trimming took 5 bases from V and 5 from J, leaving 13 bases between them.

The chain recombines TRBV10-3 with TRBJ2-7, with 8 positions matching TRBD1. Trimming cost V 4 bases and J 0 bases; bases outside gene matches: 2. CDR1 and CDR2 from the germline V gene are ENHRY and SYGVKD. The CDR3 is made up of 14 amino acids. In nucleotides, the CDR3 is TGTGCCATCAGTGTAGGGACAGGCTCCTACGAGCAGTACTTC. It translates to CAISVGTGSYEQYF.

V gene TRBV27 combines with J gene TRBJ2-7, with a weak D call TRBD1 (6 bases). Trimming cost V 7 bases and J 0 bases, with 10 bases left between them. Germline CDR1 is MNHEY and CDR2 is SMNVEV (reference sequence). The CDR3 extends over 13 amino acids. CDR3 sequence: CASKQGSSYEQYF. As DNA, the CDR3 is TGTGCCAGCAAACAGGGAAGCTCCTACGAGCAGTACTTC.

The V gene is TRBV30, the J gene TRBJ1-6; TRBD1 is a possible D gene (6 bases). V dropped 8 bases and J dropped 2 bases, with 19 bases sitting between them. The CDR3 is 16 residues long. Germline V lookup: CDR1 GTSNPN, CDR2 SVGIG (reference sequence). CDR3 sequence reads: CAGSQGGGTYNSPLHF. CDR3 in DNA: TGTGCCGGCTCACAGGGCGGTGGAACCTATAATTCACCCCTCCACTTT.

The chain carries TRBV7-8 and TRBJ2-1, with D possibly called TRBD1 or TRBD2 (5 bases each). This CDR3 has 13 residues. V was clipped by 4 bases and J by 7 bases, with 11 bases between them. In germline, CDR1 is SGHVS, CDR2 FQNEAQ. The CDR3: CASSSTWGNEQFF. The CDR3, as DNA: TGTGCCAGCAGCTCGACTTGGGGGAATGAGCAGTTCTTC.

The chain's CDR3 is CAWSIPGQGVKQYF. CDR3 bases: TGTGCCTGGAGTATCCCGGGACAGGGAGTTAAGCAGTACTTC. This sequence joins TRBV30 and TRBJ2-7; 9 positions agree with TRBD1. The CDR3 is made up of 14 amino acids. Germline V gene data show CDR1 as GTSNPN and CDR2 as SVGIG (reference sequence). J gave up 8 bases and V 2 bases, and 10 bases lay outside the gene matches.

Worth noting for this clone: Within the sample, other DNA sequences also encode this same CDR3. V and J are TRBV2 and TRBJ2-7; TRBD1 might be the D (6 bases). Germline-derived CDR1 and CDR2 are SNHLY and FYNNEI. The CDR3 sequence is 13 residues long. Trimming shortened V by 6 bases and J by 2 bases, and 11 bases separated the two germline ends. The CDR3 DNA sequence: TGTGCCAGCAGCGCCGGGACAACCTACGAGCAGTACTTC. Its translation is CASSAGTTYEQYF.

This clone was recorded a few times. This chain connects TRBV10-3 to TRBJ1-1, with 9 bases lining up with TRBD1. Trimming at V came to 4 bases and at J to 10 bases, leaving 10 bases not matched to a gene. CDR3 length: 14 residues. Germline-derived CDR1 and CDR2 are ENHRY and SYGVKD. The CDR3 coding sequence is TGTGCCATCAGTGCCTCCGGGACAGGGACCCCAGCTTTCTTT. Amino acids: CAISASGTGTPAFF.

The chain carries TRBV5-6 and TRBJ1-4; no firm D call. V shed 4 bases and J shed 0 bases, with 10 bases lying between them. This CDR3 has 15 residues. The V gene's germline CDR1 is SGHDT and CDR2 YYEEEE. CDR3 sequence: CASSLSPTTNEKLFF. The CDR3 DNA follows: TGTGCCAGCAGCCTGTCCCCGACAACTAATGAAAAACTGTTTTTT.

The V call is TRBV28, the J call TRBJ1-4, with 8 bases fitting TRBD1. CDR1 is MDHEN and CDR2 is SYDVKM in the germline V gene. The length of the CDR3 is 14 residues. The V and J ends lost 1 base and 7 bases, in that order; junction bases with no gene match: 2. This CDR3 is CASSLLGQAEKLFF. In nucleotides, the CDR3 is TGTGCCAGCAGTTTATTGGGACAGGCTGAAAAACTGTTTTTT.

The rearrangement uses TRBV21-1 and TRBJ1-2. TRBV21-1 is described as a pseudogene. The CDR3 loop spans 14 amino acids. The CDR3 DNA is TGTGCCAGCAGCAAAGGGGGGACGGCCTATGGCTACACCTTC. This encodes CASSKGGTAYGYTF.

Details on this clone: Other DNA sequences in the sample encode the same CDR3. As DNA, the CDR3 is TGTGCCAGCAGTTTAGGGGGCGGCCAAGAGACCCAGTACTTC. Protein sequence: CASSLGGGQETQYF. The rearrangement uses TRBV28 and TRBJ2-5; tentative D call: TRBD1 (6 bases). Germline CDR1 reads MDHEN; CDR2 reads SYDVKM. The CDR3 has 14 amino acids. Between the trimmed V and J ends, which lost 2 bases and 1 base, there was a span of 8 bases.

The chain carries TRBV11-2 and TRBJ2-1; 10 bases line up with TRBD1. V dropped 6 bases and J dropped 7; count of bases not matched to a gene: 9. CDR1 is SGHAT, CDR2 FQNNGV, per germline. The CDR3 consists of 15 residues. The CDR3 DNA follows: TGTGCCAGCAGACAAGCCGGGACAGGGGAGAATGAGCAGTTCTTC. Translation gives CASRQAGTGENEQFF. Supplemented by reference TRBV11-2 and TRBJ2-1, the full variable domain reads EAGVAQSPRYKIIEKRQSVAFWCNPISGHATLYWYQQILGQGPKLLIQFQNNGVVDDSQLPKDRFSAERLKGVDSTLKIQPAKLEDSAVYLCASRQAGTGENEQFFGPGTRLTVL.

The CDR3 DNA reads as TGTGCCAGCAGCTTAGACGGGGGGAAGGGCAATGAGCAGTTCTTC. Its protein is CASSLDGGKGNEQFF. This chain links TRBV11-3 with TRBJ2-1, with 7 nucleotides matching TRBD2. CDR3 length equals 15 residues. The V gene's germline CDR1 is SGHNT and CDR2 YENEEA. V lost 0 bases to trimming and J lost 6 bases; unmatched junction nucleotides: 5.

The chain links TRBV11-2 to TRBJ2-2; unclear D gene. The length of the CDR3 is 18 residues. Trimming pared 0 bases from V and 2 bases from J, leaving 16 bases between. Germline V lookup: CDR1 SGHAT, CDR2 FQNNGV. CDR3: CASSLDPLSWRNTGELFF. CDR3 in DNA: TGTGCCAGCAGCTTAGATCCTCTTAGCTGGAGAAACACCGGGGAGCTGTTTTTT.

The chain joins TRBV14 to TRBJ2-3; 10 bases are shared with TRBD2. This CDR3 comprises 17 residues. The V gene end was trimmed by 5 bases and the J gene end by 0 bases; junction bases not matched to a gene: 8. Germline V gene data show CDR1 as SGHDN and CDR2 as FVKESK. The CDR3 loop is CASSYWTSGPSTDTQYF. DNA for the CDR3: TGTGCCAGCAGCTACTGGACTAGCGGCCCTAGCACAGATACGCAGTATTTT.

V is TRBV4-2 and J is TRBJ2-3; TRBD2 agrees at 8 bases. Germline trimming cut 2 bases from V and 8 bases from J; bases unmatched to any gene: 9. The CDR3 runs to 15 residues. The germline CDR1 and CDR2 sequences are LGHNA and YNFKEQ. The CDR3 sequence is CASSQIPDGRGTQYF. The CDR3 nucleotides are TGTGCCAGCAGCCAAATCCCGGACGGGAGGGGTACGCAGTATTTT.

This clone was seen only once. The gene calls are TRBV2 and TRBJ2-1; perhaps TRBD2 as D (5 bases). The V gene lost 4 bases and the J gene lost 8 bases, with 15 bases spanning the gap. The CDR3 sequence is 14 residues long. The germline gives CDR1 SNHLY, CDR2 FYNNEI. CDR3 residues: CASSVVTSYDEQFF. The CDR3 DNA is TGTGCCAGCAGTGTGGTAACTAGTTACGATGAGCAGTTCTTC.

This clone has a single count. The chain has TRBV19 and TRBJ1-3; 12 bases fit TRBD1. The trim removed 4 bases at V and 2 bases at J, leaving 6 bases unmatched. Germline V gene lookup returns CDR1 LNHDA and CDR2 SQIVND (reference sequence). This CDR3 comprises 17 residues. CDR3 DNA: TGTGCCAGTAGTAGTCGGGACAGGGGGCGACCTGGAAACACCATATATTTT. Translated: CASSSRDRGRPGNTIYF. Supplemented by reference TRBV19 and TRBJ1-3, the full variable domain reads DGGITQSPKYLFRKEGQNVTLSCEQNLNHDAMYWYRQDPGQGLRLIYYSQIVNDFQKGDIAEGYSVSREKKESFPLTVTSAQKNPTAFYLCASSSRDRGRPGNTIYFGEGSWLTVV.